The 12 T cell receptor beta chains reported below all come from one sample, sequenced in a study of persistence of HIV-infected CD4 T cells. Their antigens are not known. The libraries were made with immunoSEQ version 4 in survey mode. Repertoires were generated with immunoSEQ multiplex PCR, while TCRdb's copy carries only in-frame clones and drops some. This sample carries some 50,000 clones, just under 90% of them seen once, and the ten largest clones take about 3%. Anti-CD3/anti-CD28 beads served as a nonspecific positive control stimulus. Responding CD4+ T cells were sorted by upregulation of both CD40 ligand and CD69. The sample consisted of CD4+ T cells sorted from PBMCs after roughly 18-hour stimulation, taken from a patient who received antiretroviral therapy. All receptors come from an adult woman with HIV who was CMV-seropositive.

The chain combines TRBV14 with TRBJ2-7; unclear D gene. Germline V CDR1 and CDR2: SGHDN, FVKESK. This CDR3 has 13 amino acids. The V gene lost 1 base and the J gene lost 2 bases, with 6 bases spanning the gap. Written as DNA, the CDR3 is TGTGCCAGCAGCCAAGGGTGGCCCTACGAGCAGTACTTC. It encodes CASSQGWPYEQYF.

The chain joins TRBV2 to TRBJ2-6; D uncertain. CDR3 size: 16 residues. Trimming removed 2 bases from V and 4 bases from J, with 12 bases in between. Germline loops: CDR1 SNHLY, CDR2 FYNNEI. This chain's CDR3 is CASSERPPWGANVLTF. For the CDR3, the DNA is TGTGCCAGCAGTGAAAGGCCCCCCTGGGGGGCCAACGTCCTGACTTTC. The variable domain in full, completed from reference TRBV2 and TRBJ2-6, reads EPEVTQTPSHQVTQMGQEVILRCVPISNHLYFYWYRQILGQKVEFLVSFYNNEISEKSEIFDDQFSVERPDGSNFTLKIRSTKLEDSAMYFCASSERPPWGANVLTFGAGSRLTVL.

The V call is TRBV5-1, the J call TRBJ2-5; 8 bases fit TRBD1. Germline CDR1 SGHRS, CDR2 YFSETQ. This CDR3 has 15 residues. V dropped 4 bases and J dropped 0; count of bases not matched to a gene: 5. The CDR3 sequence is CASSPWTGNQETQYF. CDR3 nucleotides: TGCGCCAGCAGCCCCTGGACAGGGAACCAAGAGACCCAGTACTTC. Full variable domain (remainder filled in from reference TRBV5-1 and TRBJ2-5): KAGVTQTPRYLIKTRGQQVTLSCSPISGHRSVSWYQQTPGQGLQFLFEYFSETQRNKGNFPGRFSGRQFSNSRSEMNVSTLELGDSALYLCASSPWTGNQETQYFGPGTRLLVL.

The rearrangement links TRBV5-1 to TRBJ1-1; D is possibly TRBD1 (5 bases). Looked up from germline, CDR1 is SGHRS and CDR2 is YFSETQ. The CDR3 is 14 residues long. Trimming cost V 3 bases and J 1 base, with 10 bases left between them. CDR3 sequence (DNA): TGCGCCAGCAGCTCCGGGACGGCGAACACTGAAGCTTTCTTT. Translation gives CASSSGTANTEAFF.

The rearrangement joins TRBV15 to TRBJ2-3; possibly TRBD2 for D (5 bases). The CDR3 is 15 amino acids. V lost 3 bases and J 1 base, leaving 11 bases between the germline ends. The germline V gene encodes CDR1 LNHNV and CDR2 YYDKDF (reference sequence). The CDR3: CATSSAGPGTDTQYF. The CDR3, as DNA: TGTGCCACCAGCAGCGCGGGTCCCGGCACAGATACGCAGTATTTT.

This sequence joins TRBV7-8 and TRBJ1-2, with D maybe TRBD1 (6 bases). The germline V gene encodes CDR1 SGHVS and CDR2 FQNEAQ. CDR3 length: 14 residues. V dropped 5 bases and J dropped 3 bases, with 13 bases sitting between them. CDR3 sequence (DNA): TGTGCCAGCAGCCCCAGACAGGTGGACTATGGCTACACCTTC. As protein: CASSPRQVDYGYTF.

V gene TRBV19 combines with J gene TRBJ1-1; 7 nucleotides agree with TRBD1. After removal of 8 bases from V and 0 bases from J, the junction contained 6 bases not matched to a gene. Germline CDR1 and CDR2: LNHDA and SQIVND (reference sequence). CDR3 length: 14 residues. DNA of the CDR3: TGTGCCAGTTCCACGGGACAGATGAACACTGAAGCTTTCTTT. Protein sequence: CASSTGQMNTEAFF.

The chain carries TRBV2 and TRBJ1-6; no definite D call. The germline CDR1 and CDR2 sequences are SNHLY and FYNNEI. There are 15 residues in the CDR3. Trimming left V 6 bases short and J 7 bases short, with 16 bases between. The CDR3 region is CASSEEPLLNSPLHF. The CDR3 DNA sequence: TGTGCCAGCAGCGAGGAACCTCTGCTAAATTCACCCCTCCACTTT.

V is TRBV2 and J is TRBJ2-1; 9 nucleotides line up with TRBD2. The CDR3 contains 14 residues. Trimming removed 5 bases from V and 4 bases from J; junction bases left unmatched: 3. CDR1 and CDR2 from the germline V gene are SNHLY and FYNNEI. In nucleotides, the CDR3 is TGTGCCAGCAGTCATAGCGGGAGTTACAATGAGCAGTTCTTC. Its protein is CASSHSGSYNEQFF.

This clone was detected once. V gene TRBV27 combines with J gene TRBJ1-6; D ambiguous. V shed 6 bases and J shed 0 bases, with 9 bases lying between them. From germline, CDR1 is MNHEY and CDR2 SMNVEV (reference sequence). This CDR3 has 15 residues. CDR3: CASRPVNSYNSPLHF. The CDR3 DNA sequence: TGTGCCAGCAGGCCCGTTAACTCCTATAATTCACCCCTCCACTTT.

This CDR3 is CASSRTSIYEQYF. The CDR3 nucleotides are TGTGCCAGTTCTCGGACTAGCATTTACGAGCAGTACTTC. This chain uses TRBV19 with TRBJ2-7, with 8 bases identical to TRBD2. The germline CDR1 and CDR2 sequences are LNHDA and SQIVND (reference sequence). The CDR3 is 13 residues long. Trimming cost V 8 bases and J 4 bases; bases outside gene matches: 7. Using reference TRBV19 and TRBJ2-7 for the parts outside the CDR3, the full variable domain is DGGITQSPKYLFRKEGQNVTLSCEQNLNHDAMYWYRQDPGQGLRLIYYSQIVNDFQKGDIAEGYSVSREKKESFPLTVTSAQKNPTAFYLCASSRTSIYEQYFGPGTRLTVT.

The sample holds a few counts of this clone. The chain couples TRBV5-5 to TRBJ2-5; D call uncertain. Germline-derived CDR1 and CDR2 are SGHKS and YYEKEE (reference sequence). The CDR3 loop spans 13 amino acids. V gave up 4 bases and J gave up 4 bases, with 11 bases separating them. The DNA for the CDR3 is TGTGCCAGCAGCCGAAGCTCATTAGAGACCCAGTACTTC. Amino acids: CASSRSSLETQYF.